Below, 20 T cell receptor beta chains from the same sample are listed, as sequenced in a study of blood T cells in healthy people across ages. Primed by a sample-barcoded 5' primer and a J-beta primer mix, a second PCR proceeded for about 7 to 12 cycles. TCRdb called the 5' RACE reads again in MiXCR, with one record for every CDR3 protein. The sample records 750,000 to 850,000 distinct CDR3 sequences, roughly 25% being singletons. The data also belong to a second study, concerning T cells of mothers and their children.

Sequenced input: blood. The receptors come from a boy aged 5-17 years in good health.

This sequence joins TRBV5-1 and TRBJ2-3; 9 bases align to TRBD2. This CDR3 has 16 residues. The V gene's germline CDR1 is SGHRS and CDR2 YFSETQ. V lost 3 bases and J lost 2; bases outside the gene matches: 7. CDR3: CASSSWSGGLTDTQYF. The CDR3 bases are TGCGCCAGCAGCTCCTGGAGCGGGGGGCTCACAGATACGCAGTATTTT. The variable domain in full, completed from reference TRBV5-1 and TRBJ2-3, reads KAGVTQTPRYLIKTRGQQVTLSCSPISGHRSVSWYQQTPGQGLQFLFEYFSETQRNKGNFPGRFSGRQFSNSRSEMNVSTLELGDSALYLCASSSWSGGLTDTQYFGPGTRLTVL.

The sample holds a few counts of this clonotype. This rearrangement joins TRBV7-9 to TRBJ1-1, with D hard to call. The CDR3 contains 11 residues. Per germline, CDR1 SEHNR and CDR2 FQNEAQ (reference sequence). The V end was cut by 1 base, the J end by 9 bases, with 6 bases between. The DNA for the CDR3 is TGTGCCAGCAGCTTAGAGCAGAAAGCTTTCTTT. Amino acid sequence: CASSLEQKAFF.

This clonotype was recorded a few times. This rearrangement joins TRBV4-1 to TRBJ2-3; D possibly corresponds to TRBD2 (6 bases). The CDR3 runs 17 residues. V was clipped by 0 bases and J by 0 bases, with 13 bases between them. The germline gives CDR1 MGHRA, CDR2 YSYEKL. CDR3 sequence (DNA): TGCGCCAGCAGCCAAGATCCAGCGGGTCCTAGCACAGATACGCAGTATTTT. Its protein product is CASSQDPAGPSTDTQYF.

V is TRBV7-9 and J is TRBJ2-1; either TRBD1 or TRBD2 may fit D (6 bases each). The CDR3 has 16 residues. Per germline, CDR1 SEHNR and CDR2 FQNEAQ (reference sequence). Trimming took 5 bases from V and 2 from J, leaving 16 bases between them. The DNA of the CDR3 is TGTGCCAGCAGCGCTACCCACCGGGGGCCCTACAATGAGCAGTTCTTC. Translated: CASSATHRGPYNEQFF.

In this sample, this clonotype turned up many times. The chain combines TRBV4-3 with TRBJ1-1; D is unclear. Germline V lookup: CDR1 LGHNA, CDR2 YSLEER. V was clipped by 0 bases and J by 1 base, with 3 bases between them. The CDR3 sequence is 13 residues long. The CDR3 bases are TGCGCCAGCAGCCAAGAAAGGAACACTGAAGCTTTCTTT. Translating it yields CASSQERNTEAFF.

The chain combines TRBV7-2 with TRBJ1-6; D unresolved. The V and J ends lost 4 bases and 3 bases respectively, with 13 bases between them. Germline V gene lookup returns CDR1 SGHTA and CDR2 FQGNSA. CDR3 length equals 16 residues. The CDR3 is CASSSVGSGYNSPLHF. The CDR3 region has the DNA TGTGCCAGCAGCTCAGTAGGTTCCGGCTATAATTCACCCCTCCACTTT.

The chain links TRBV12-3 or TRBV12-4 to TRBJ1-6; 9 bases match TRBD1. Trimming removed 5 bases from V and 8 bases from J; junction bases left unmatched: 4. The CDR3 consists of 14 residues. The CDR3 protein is CASSHRDRDSPLHF. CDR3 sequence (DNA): TGTGCCAGCAGTCACCGGGACAGGGATTCACCCCTCCACTTT.

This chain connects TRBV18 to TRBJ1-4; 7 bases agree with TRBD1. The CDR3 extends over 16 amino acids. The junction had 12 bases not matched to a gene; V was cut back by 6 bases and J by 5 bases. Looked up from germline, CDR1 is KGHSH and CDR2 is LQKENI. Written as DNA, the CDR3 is TGTGCCAGCTCGCCTTTCGAGGGGGCTGTCAATGAAAAACTGTTTTTT. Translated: CASSPFEGAVNEKLFF.

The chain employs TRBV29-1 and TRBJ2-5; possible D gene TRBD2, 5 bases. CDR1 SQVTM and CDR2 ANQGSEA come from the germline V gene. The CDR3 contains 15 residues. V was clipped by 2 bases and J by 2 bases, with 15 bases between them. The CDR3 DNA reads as TGCAGCGTTGAATTGTCGGGGTGGATACAAGAGACCCAGTACTTC. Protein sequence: CSVELSGWIQETQYF.

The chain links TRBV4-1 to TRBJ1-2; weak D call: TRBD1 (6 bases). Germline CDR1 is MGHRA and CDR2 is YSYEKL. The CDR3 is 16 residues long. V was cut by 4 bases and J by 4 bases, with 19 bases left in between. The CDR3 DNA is TGCGCCAGCAGCCCCCCACAGCCCCAGGGGTTCTATGGCTACACCTTC. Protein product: CASSPPQPQGFYGYTF.

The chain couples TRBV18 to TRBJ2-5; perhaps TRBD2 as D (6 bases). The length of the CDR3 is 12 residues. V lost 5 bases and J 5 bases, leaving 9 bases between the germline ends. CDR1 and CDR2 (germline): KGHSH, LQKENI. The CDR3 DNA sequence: TGTGCCAGCTCAACTAGCTGGGAGACCCAGTACTTC. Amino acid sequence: CASSTSWETQYF.

The CDR3 protein is CASSQATGGLYEQYF. CDR3 in DNA: TGTGCCAGCAGCCAAGCTACAGGGGGACTCTACGAGCAGTACTTC. The gene calls are TRBV14 and TRBJ2-7; TRBD1 agrees at 8 bases. The CDR3 contains 15 residues. Germline CDR1 and CDR2: SGHDN and FVKESK. With V trimmed by 1 base and J by 3 bases, 5 bases remained unmatched.

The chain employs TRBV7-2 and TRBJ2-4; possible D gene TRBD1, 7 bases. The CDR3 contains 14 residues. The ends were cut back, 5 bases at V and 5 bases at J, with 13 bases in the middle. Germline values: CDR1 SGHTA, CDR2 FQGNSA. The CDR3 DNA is TGTGCCAGCAGCCTCGACAGGGAGGAAAACATTCAGTACTTC. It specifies CASSLDREENIQYF. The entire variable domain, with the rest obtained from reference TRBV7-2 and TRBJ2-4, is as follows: GAGVSQSPSNKVTEKGKDVELRCDPISGHTALYWYRQSLGQGLEFLIYFQGNSAPDKSGLPSDRFSAERTGGSVSTLTIQRTQQEDSAVYLCASSLDREENIQYFGAGTRLSVL.

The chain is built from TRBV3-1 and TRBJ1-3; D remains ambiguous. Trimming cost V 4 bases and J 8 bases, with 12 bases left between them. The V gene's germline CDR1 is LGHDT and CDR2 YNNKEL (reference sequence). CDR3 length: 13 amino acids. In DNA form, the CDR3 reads TGTGCCAGCAGCCCCCGTGCCGAGGACACCATATATTTT. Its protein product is CASSPRAEDTIYF.

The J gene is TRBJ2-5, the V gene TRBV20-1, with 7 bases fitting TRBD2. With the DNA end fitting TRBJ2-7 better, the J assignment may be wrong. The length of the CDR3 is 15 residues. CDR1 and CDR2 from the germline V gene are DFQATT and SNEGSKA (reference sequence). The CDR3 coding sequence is TGCAGTGCCCAAAAGCGGGACTCATTCTCCTACGAGCAGTACTTC. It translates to CSAQKRDSFSYEQYF.

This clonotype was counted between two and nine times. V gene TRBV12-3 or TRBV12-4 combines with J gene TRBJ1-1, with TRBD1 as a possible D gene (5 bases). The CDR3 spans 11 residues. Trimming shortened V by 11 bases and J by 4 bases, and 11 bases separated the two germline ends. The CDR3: CAAGGFTEAFF. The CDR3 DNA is TGTGCCGCGGGGGGGTTCACTGAAGCTTTCTTT.

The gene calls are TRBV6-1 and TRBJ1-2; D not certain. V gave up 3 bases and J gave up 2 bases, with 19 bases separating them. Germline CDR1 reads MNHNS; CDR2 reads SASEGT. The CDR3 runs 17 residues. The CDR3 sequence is CASSDRRETHGNYGYTF. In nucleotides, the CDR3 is TGTGCCAGCAGTGATCGTCGTGAGACACACGGGAACTATGGCTACACCTTC.

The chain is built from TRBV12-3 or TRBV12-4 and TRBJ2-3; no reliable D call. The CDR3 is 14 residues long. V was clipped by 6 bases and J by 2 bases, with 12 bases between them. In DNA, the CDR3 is TGTGCCAGCAGGCAGATGGGCCTCACAGATACGCAGTATTTT. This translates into CASRQMGLTDTQYF.

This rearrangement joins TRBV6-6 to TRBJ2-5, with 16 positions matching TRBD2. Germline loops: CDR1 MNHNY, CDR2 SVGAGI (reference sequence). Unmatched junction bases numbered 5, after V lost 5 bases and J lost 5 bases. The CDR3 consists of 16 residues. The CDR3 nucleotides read TGTGCCAGCAGTCCCGGGACTAGCGGGGGGGCGGAGACCCAGTACTTC. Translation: CASSPGTSGGAETQYF.

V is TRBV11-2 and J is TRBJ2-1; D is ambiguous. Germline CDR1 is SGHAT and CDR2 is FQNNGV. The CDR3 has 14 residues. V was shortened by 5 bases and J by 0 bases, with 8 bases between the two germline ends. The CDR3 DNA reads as TGTGCCAGCAGCCACACGAGCTCCTACAATGAGCAGTTCTTC. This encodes CASSHTSSYNEQFF.